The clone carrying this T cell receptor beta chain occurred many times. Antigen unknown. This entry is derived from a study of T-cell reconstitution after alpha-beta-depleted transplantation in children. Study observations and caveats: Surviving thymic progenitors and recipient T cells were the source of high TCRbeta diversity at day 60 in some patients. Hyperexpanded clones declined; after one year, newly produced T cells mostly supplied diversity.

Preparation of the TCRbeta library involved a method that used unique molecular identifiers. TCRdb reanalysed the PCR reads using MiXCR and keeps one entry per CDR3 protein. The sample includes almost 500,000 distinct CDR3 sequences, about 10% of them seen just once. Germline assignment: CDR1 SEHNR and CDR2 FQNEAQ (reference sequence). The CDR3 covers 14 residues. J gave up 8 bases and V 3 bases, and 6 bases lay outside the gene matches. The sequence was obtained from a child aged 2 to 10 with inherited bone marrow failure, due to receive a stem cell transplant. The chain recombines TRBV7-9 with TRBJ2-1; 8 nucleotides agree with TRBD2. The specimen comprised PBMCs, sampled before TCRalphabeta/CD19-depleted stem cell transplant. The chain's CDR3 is CASSFSGVPHEQFF. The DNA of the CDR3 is TGTGCCAGCAGCTTTAGCGGGGTGCCCCATGAGCAGTTCTTC.